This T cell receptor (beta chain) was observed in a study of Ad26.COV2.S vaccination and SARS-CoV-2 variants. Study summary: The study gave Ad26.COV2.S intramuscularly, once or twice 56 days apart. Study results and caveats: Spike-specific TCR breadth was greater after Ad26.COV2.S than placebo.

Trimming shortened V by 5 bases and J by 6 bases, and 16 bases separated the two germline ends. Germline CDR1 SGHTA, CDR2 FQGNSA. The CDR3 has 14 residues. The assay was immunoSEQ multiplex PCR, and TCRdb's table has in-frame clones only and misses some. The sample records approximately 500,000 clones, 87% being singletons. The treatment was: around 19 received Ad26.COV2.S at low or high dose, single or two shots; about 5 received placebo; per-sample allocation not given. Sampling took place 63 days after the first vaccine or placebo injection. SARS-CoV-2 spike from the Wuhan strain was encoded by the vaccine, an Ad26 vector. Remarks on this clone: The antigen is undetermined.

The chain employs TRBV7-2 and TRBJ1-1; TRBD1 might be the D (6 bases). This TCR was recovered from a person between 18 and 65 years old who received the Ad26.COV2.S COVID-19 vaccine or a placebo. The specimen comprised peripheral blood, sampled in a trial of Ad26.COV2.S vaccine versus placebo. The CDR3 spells CASSPLGGAAEAFF. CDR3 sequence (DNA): TGTGCCAGCAGCCCCCTAGGGGGGGCCGCTGAAGCTTTCTTT.